This T cell receptor (beta chain) was identified during a study of shared clonotypes between healthy human individuals. Study conclusions and caveats: Collection of samples was limited to blood; tissue repertoires likely differ.

V lost 2 bases to trimming and J lost 6 bases, with 8 bases between them. This CDR3 is 12 amino acids long. Germline lookup yields CDR1 SNHLY and CDR2 FYNNEI. The authors' processing: From ImmunoSEQ came sequences covering only the junction and carrying no quality scores, so filtering differed. Here immunoSEQ multiplex PCR was the method, and the copy in TCRdb shows in-frame clones only, minus some. Clonal size and the V and J genes are those of that table, whereas D and trimming came from the DNA. The sample includes about 700,000 clones, roughly 94% of them seen just once. Naive CD8 cells lacked CD45RO, underwent positive selection for CCR7 and left out terminally differentiated effector memory CD45RA+ cells. Note on this clone: What it recognizes is unknown.

The V and J genes are TRBV2 and TRBJ2-7; the D is unclear. The receptor comes from a man aged 25 to 40 in good health. Sequenced material: naive CD8+ T cells sorted from blood. The CDR3: CASSERAVEQYF. DNA for the CDR3: TGTGCCAGCAGTGAACGGGCGGTCGAGCAGTACTTC.